One and the same sample provided the 21 T cell receptor beta chains below, sequenced in a study of T cell responses to AZD1222 COVID-19 vaccine. Repertoires were generated with immunoSEQ multiplex PCR, while TCRdb's copy carries only in-frame clones and drops some. The table includes about 140,000 clones, around nine tenths detected once. The sequences come from peripheral blood, collected on day 0 of AZD1222 vaccination. All receptors derive from an adult in good health.

J is TRBJ2-3 and V is TRBV19; D may match TRBD1 or TRBD2 (7 bases each). The germline gives CDR1 LNHDA, CDR2 SQIVND (reference sequence). The V end lost 6 bases, the J end lost 2 bases, and 21 bases lay between the germline ends. The CDR3 has 17 amino acids. DNA of the CDR3: TGTGCCAGTAGGCTCGGGGGGCAGGGGGTAAACACAGATACGCAGTATTTT. Translation gives CASRLGGQGVNTDTQYF.

This chain links TRBV11-3 with TRBJ2-7; unclear D gene. Germline CDR1 is SGHNT and CDR2 is YENEEA. Between the trimmed V and J ends, which lost 4 bases and 4 bases, there was a span of 14 bases. The CDR3 extends over 14 amino acids. DNA of the CDR3: TGTGCCAGCAGCTCTGCCCGACTGGCGTACGAGCAGTACTTC. Its translation: CASSSARLAYEQYF. The full variable domain, in which reference TRBV11-3 and TRBJ2-7 provide the parts outside the CDR3, is EAGVVQSPRYKIIEKKQPVAFWCNPISGHNTLYWYLQNLGQGPELLIRYENEEAVDDSQLPKDRFSAERLKGVDSTLKIQPAELGDSAVYLCASSSARLAYEQYFGPGTRLTVT.

This rearrangement joins TRBV5-1 to TRBJ1-2; D is uncertain. CDR3 length: 13 amino acids. Per the germline V gene, CDR1 is SGHRS and CDR2 is YFSETQ. Trimming cost V 3 bases and J 4 bases, with 10 bases left between them. The CDR3 nucleotides read TGCGCCAGCAGCTCCGACGGGGTCTATGGCTACACCTTC. This encodes CASSSDGVYGYTF.

This chain links TRBV9 with TRBJ1-5; 7 bases are shared with TRBD1. Trimming cost V 5 bases and J 2 bases; bases outside gene matches: 4. The CDR3 length is 14 residues. Germline CDR1 reads SGDLS; CDR2 reads YYNGEE. CDR3 amino acids: CASSPTGGNQPQHF. CDR3 in DNA: TGTGCCAGCAGTCCAACAGGGGGCAATCAGCCCCAGCATTTT.

The chain combines TRBV3-1 (or the pseudogene TRBV3-2) with TRBJ2-7; 7 nucleotides agree with TRBD2. Germline V gene sequence: CDR1 LGHDT, CDR2 YNNKEL (reference sequence). CDR3 length: 16 residues. Unmatched junction bases numbered 8, after V lost 0 bases and J lost 3 bases. The CDR3 DNA reads as TGTGCCAGCAGCCAAGATACTCTGGCGGGGGTCTACGAGCAGTACTTC. Residues: CASSQDTLAGVYEQYF.

This sequence joins TRBV4-1 and TRBJ2-1; maybe TRBD2 (6 bases). This CDR3 has 16 amino acids. Germline loops: CDR1 MGHRA, CDR2 YSYEKL. V was trimmed by 1 base and J by 0 bases, leaving 10 bases between them. The CDR3: CASSQVGTASYNEQFF. CDR3 DNA: TGCGCCAGCAGCCAAGTCGGGACTGCCTCCTACAATGAGCAGTTCTTC.

The rearrangement uses TRBV3-1 (or the pseudogene TRBV3-2) and TRBJ1-3; D is unclear. This CDR3 has 15 amino acids. V lost 0 bases and J 5 bases, leaving 11 bases between the germline ends. The germline V gene has CDR1 LGHDT and CDR2 YNNKEL (reference sequence). The CDR3 sequence is CASSQEAGLRNTIYF. The CDR3 DNA reads TGTGCCAGCAGCCAAGAGGCCGGCCTAAGAAACACCATATATTTT.

The rearrangement uses TRBV19 and TRBJ2-5, with D perhaps assigned TRBD1 or TRBD2 (6 bases each). Germline V gene sequence: CDR1 LNHDA, CDR2 SQIVND (reference sequence). CDR3 length equals 11 residues. The ends were cut back, 6 bases at V and 5 bases at J, with 7 bases in the middle. Here the CDR3 DNA reads TGTGCCAGTAGAGGGGGGGAGACCCAGTACTTC. Protein: CASRGGETQYF. The full variable domain, with the rest looked up from reference TRBV19 and TRBJ2-5, is DGGITQSPKYLFRKEGQNVTLSCEQNLNHDAMYWYRQDPGQGLRLIYYSQIVNDFQKGDIAEGYSVSREKKESFPLTVTSAQKNPTAFYLCASRGGETQYFGPGTRLLVL.

The chain employs TRBV7-2 and TRBJ2-1; D remains unclear. CDR1 is SGHTA, CDR2 FQGNSA, per germline. This CDR3 is 13 amino acids long. V was pared by 5 bases and J by 2 bases, with 7 bases between. CDR3 residues: CASSPTPYNEQFF. Here the CDR3 DNA reads TGTGCCAGCAGCCCCACACCCTACAATGAGCAGTTCTTC. Full variable domain (outside the CDR3, taken from reference TRBV7-2 and TRBJ2-1): GAGVSQSPSNKVTEKGKDVELRCDPISGHTALYWYRQSLGQGLEFLIYFQGNSAPDKSGLPSDRFSAERTGGSVSTLTIQRTQQEDSAVYLCASSPTPYNEQFFGPGTRLTVL.

The chain recombines TRBV25-1 with TRBJ2-2; D remains unclear. Trimming shortened V by 4 bases and J by 8 bases, and 5 bases separated the two germline ends. CDR1 and CDR2 from the germline V gene are MGHDK and SYGVNS. The CDR3 is 11 amino acids. The CDR3 reads CASSGGGELFF. CDR3 coding DNA: TGTGCCAGCAGTGGGGGTGGGGAGCTGTTTTTT.

This clone was observed a few times. J is TRBJ2-7 and V is TRBV20-1; 7 nucleotides match TRBD1. Unmatched junction bases numbered 5, after V lost 3 bases and J lost 3 bases. CDR1 DFQATT and CDR2 SNEGSKA come from the germline V gene (reference sequence). The CDR3 consists of 13 residues. CDR3 amino acids: CSASGDRDYEQYF. DNA of the CDR3: TGCAGTGCTAGTGGTGACAGGGACTACGAGCAGTACTTC.

This chain uses TRBV19 with TRBJ1-5; no reliable D call. There are 14 residues in the CDR3. The V gene's germline CDR1 is LNHDA and CDR2 SQIVND (reference sequence). The germline V and J ends were trimmed by 3 bases and 4 bases, with 10 bases remaining between them. The DNA for the CDR3 is TGTGCCAGTAGTATTCGAGGGAAGAATCAGCCCCAGCATTTT. Amino acid sequence: CASSIRGKNQPQHF. The full variable domain, completed using reference TRBV19 and TRBJ1-5, is DGGITQSPKYLFRKEGQNVTLSCEQNLNHDAMYWYRQDPGQGLRLIYYSQIVNDFQKGDIAEGYSVSREKKESFPLTVTSAQKNPTAFYLCASSIRGKNQPQHFGDGTRLSIL.

This CDR3 is CASSKTGRQPQHF. CDR3 nucleotides: TGTGCCAGCAGCAAGACAGGGAGGCAGCCCCAGCATTTT. The rearrangement joins TRBV7-2 to TRBJ1-5, with TRBD1 identical over 7 bases. Per germline, CDR1 SGHTA and CDR2 FQGNSA. The ends lost 5 bases at V and 7 bases at J; junction bases unmatched: 5. The CDR3 contains 13 residues. Full variable domain (outside the CDR3, taken from reference TRBV7-2 and TRBJ1-5): GAGVSQSPSNKVTEKGKDVELRCDPISGHTALYWYRQSLGQGLEFLIYFQGNSAPDKSGLPSDRFSAERTGGSVSTLTIQRTQQEDSAVYLCASSKTGRQPQHFGDGTRLSIL.

On this clone itself: Other DNA variants within this sample encode the same CDR3. This chain uses TRBV9 with TRBJ2-3; D may be TRBD2 (5 bases). V was pared by 0 bases and J by 2 bases, with 7 bases between. The CDR3 totals 14 residues. The germline V gene has CDR1 SGDLS and CDR2 YYNGEE. This CDR3 is CASSVAGNTDTQYF. As DNA, the CDR3 is TGTGCCAGCAGCGTAGCGGGGAACACAGATACGCAGTATTTT.

The rearrangement links TRBV7-7 to TRBJ1-4, with D possibly being TRBD1 (6 bases). This CDR3 has 15 amino acids. Germline loops: CDR1 SSHAT, CDR2 FNYEAQ (reference sequence). Trimming removed 1 base at V and 7 bases at J, with 13 bases between. The CDR3 loop reads CASSLGTGIAEKLFF. In nucleotides, the CDR3 is TGTGCCAGCAGCTTAGGTACAGGGATTGCTGAAAAACTGTTTTTT.

This sequence joins TRBV19 and TRBJ2-2, with D perhaps matching TRBD1 (5 bases). Per the germline V gene, CDR1 is LNHDA and CDR2 is SQIVND (reference sequence). Trimming left V 7 bases short and J 4 bases short, with 10 bases between. This CDR3 is 13 amino acids long. In nucleotides, the CDR3 is TGTGCCAGTAAGCCTACAGGCACCGGGGAGCTGTTTTTT. It translates to CASKPTGTGELFF.

The rearrangement uses TRBV6-5 and TRBJ1-4; no reliable D call. The CDR3 sequence is 12 residues long. V lost 6 bases and J 7 bases, leaving 9 bases between the germline ends. Germline CDR1 and CDR2: MNHEY and SVGAGI. CDR3 region: CASSPRGEKLFF. CDR3 nucleotides: TGTGCCAGCAGCCCCCGGGGTGAAAAACTGTTTTTT.

This chain uses TRBV7-8 with TRBJ1-5; 7 nucleotides match TRBD1. The CDR3 is 16 amino acids. Germline lookup yields CDR1 SGHVS and CDR2 FQNEAQ. V dropped 5 bases and J dropped 0; count of bases not matched to a gene: 7. The CDR3 loop reads CASSPGTVGSNQPQHF. CDR3 DNA: TGTGCCAGCAGCCCCGGGACAGTTGGTAGCAATCAGCCCCAGCATTTT. Using reference TRBV7-8 and TRBJ1-5 for the parts outside the CDR3, the full variable domain is GAGVSQSPRYKVAKRGQDVALRCDPISGHVSLFWYQQALGQGPEFLTYFQNEAQLDKSGLPSDRFFAERPEGSVSTLKIQRTQQEDSAVYLCASSPGTVGSNQPQHFGDGTRLSIL.

This clone was found a few times. The chain uses TRBV28 and TRBJ1-2; maybe TRBD1 (5 bases). Trimming stripped 6 bases from V and 3 bases from J, with 11 bases between. Per germline, CDR1 MDHEN and CDR2 SYDVKM. The CDR3 extends over 13 amino acids. The CDR3 loop is CASRSRAHYGYTF. The CDR3 DNA is TGTGCCAGCAGGTCCAGGGCTCACTATGGCTACACCTTC.

This chain uses TRBV7-2 with TRBJ1-2, with D possibly being TRBD1 (5 bases). V lost 1 base and J 1 base, leaving 10 bases between the germline ends. Germline values: CDR1 SGHTA, CDR2 FQGNSA. CDR3 length: 15 residues. CDR3 nucleotides: TGTGCCAGCAGCTTAGTACAGGACTATAACTATGGCTACACCTTC. Protein product: CASSLVQDYNYGYTF. The full variable domain, completed using reference TRBV7-2 and TRBJ1-2, is GAGVSQSPSNKVTEKGKDVELRCDPISGHTALYWYRQSLGQGLEFLIYFQGNSAPDKSGLPSDRFSAERTGGSVSTLTIQRTQQEDSAVYLCASSLVQDYNYGYTFGSGTRLTVV.

This chain joins TRBV6-5 and TRBJ1-2, with TRBD1 as a possible D gene (5 bases). Germline CDR1 is MNHEY and CDR2 is SVGAGI. V shed 5 bases and J shed 6 bases, with 10 bases lying between them. The CDR3 consists of 12 residues. CDR3 region: CASSPTRDGYTF. The CDR3 nucleotides are TGTGCCAGCAGTCCCACCAGGGATGGCTACACCTTC.